This entry lists 21 T cell receptor beta chains sequenced from one sample in a study of blood T cell repertoires in COVID-19. TCRdb keeps only in-frame clones here, not all; method: immunoSEQ multiplex PCR. The sample consists of around 54,000 clones, 90% of them appearing once. Sequencing input: peripheral blood. The receptors come from a woman aged 40 to 55 with active COVID-19.

This chain joins TRBV24-1 and TRBJ2-2; the D gene is possibly TRBD2 (5 bases). CDR3 length equals 15 residues. From germline, CDR1 is KGHDR and CDR2 SFDVKD. The V and J ends lost 2 bases and 5 bases respectively, with 11 bases between them. CDR3 bases: TGTGCCACCAGTGATTCCGGGGTAGGAACCGGGGAGCTGTTTTTT. Amino acid sequence: CATSDSGVGTGELFF.

This rearrangement joins TRBV5-1 to TRBJ2-3; possibly TRBD1 for D (6 bases). The CDR3 sequence is 13 residues long. Trimming stripped 5 bases from V and 1 base from J, with 8 bases between. The germline V gene encodes CDR1 SGHRS and CDR2 YFSETQ. CDR3 sequence (DNA): TGCGCCAGCAGAGAGGGGGGCACAGATACGCAGTATTTT. Amino acids: CASREGGTDTQYF.

The chain couples TRBV3-1 (or the pseudogene TRBV3-2) to TRBJ2-3; 10 bases match TRBD1. J gave up 5 bases and V 6 bases, and 8 bases lay outside the gene matches. The CDR3 contains 15 residues. Germline-derived CDR1 and CDR2 are LGHDT and YNNKEL (reference sequence). The CDR3 DNA sequence: TGTGCCAGCAGTTTCGGACAGGGGGGAGGAGATACGCAGTATTTT. Protein product: CASSFGQGGGDTQYF.

This chain joins TRBV7-2 and TRBJ1-3; TRBD1 might be the D (5 bases). The length of the CDR3 is 16 residues. Germline V gene lookup returns CDR1 SGHTA and CDR2 FQGNSA. V gave up 5 bases and J gave up 4 bases, with 18 bases separating them. In DNA, the CDR3 is TGTGCCAGCAGCCCGGGGAGGGGAAGGTCCGGAAACACCATATATTTT. It translates to CASSPGRGRSGNTIYF.

The V call is TRBV11-2, the J call TRBJ2-2; TRBD1 might be the D (6 bases). V was trimmed by 5 bases and J by 0 bases, leaving 19 bases between them. The CDR3 covers 18 residues. Germline assignment: CDR1 SGHAT and CDR2 FQNNGV. CDR3: CASSPSRTGNPNTGELFF. CDR3 nucleotides: TGTGCCAGCAGCCCATCCCGAACAGGGAACCCGAACACCGGGGAGCTGTTTTTT.

The chain is built from TRBV9 and TRBJ2-3; 7 bases agree with TRBD2. The CDR3 has 16 residues. The V segment lost 0 bases and the J segment 4 bases; nucleotides outside the gene matches: 8. Germline V gene lookup returns CDR1 SGDLS and CDR2 YYNGEE. CDR3 protein: CASSVGNGRGADTQYF. The CDR3, as DNA: TGTGCCAGCAGCGTAGGTAATGGGAGGGGCGCAGATACGCAGTATTTT.

This chain links TRBV27 with TRBJ1-4, with D perhaps TRBD1 (5 bases). The germline CDR1 and CDR2 sequences are MNHEY and SMNVEV (reference sequence). The germline V and J ends were trimmed by 5 bases and 5 bases, with 15 bases remaining between them. There are 15 residues in the CDR3. In nucleotides, the CDR3 is TGTGCCAGCAGTGATTTAAGGGGTCCCAATGAAAAACTGTTTTTT. This encodes CASSDLRGPNEKLFF. Full variable domain (outside the CDR3, taken from reference TRBV27 and TRBJ1-4): EAQVTQNPRYLITVTGKKLTVTCSQNMNHEYMSWYRQDPGLGLRQIYYSMNVEVTDKGDVPEGYKVSRKEKRNFPLILESPSPNQTSLYFCASSDLRGPNEKLFFGSGTQLSVL.

This clone is a singleton in its sample. The V and J genes are TRBV5-1 and TRBJ1-5, with TRBD1 matching 7 bases. Germline V CDR1 and CDR2: SGHRS, YFSETQ. This CDR3 contains 14 residues. The junction had 6 bases not matched to a gene; V was cut back by 0 bases and J by 9 bases. The CDR3 is CASSLDLQGRPQHF. Written as DNA, the CDR3 is TGCGCCAGCAGCTTGGATTTACAGGGGCGGCCCCAGCATTTT.

The V gene is TRBV3-1 (or the pseudogene TRBV3-2), the J gene TRBJ2-7; 7 bases are a match to TRBD1. The CDR3 is 17 residues long. Germline trimming cut 6 bases from V and 5 bases from J; bases unmatched to any gene: 19. CDR1 and CDR2 (germline): LGHDT, YNNKEL (reference sequence). The CDR3 nucleotides are TGTGCCAGCAGTCCAAGATCCCGCACAGGGGTGGGGGACGAGCAGTACTTC. Translated: CASSPRSRTGVGDEQYF.

V gene TRBV19 combines with J gene TRBJ2-5, with D possibly matching TRBD1 (5 bases). Germline V gives CDR1 LNHDA, CDR2 SQIVND (reference sequence). V was clipped by 1 base and J by 1 base, with 13 bases between them. This CDR3 region has 16 residues. CDR3 in DNA: TGTGCCAGTAGTATAGTAGGACACCTAATCCAAGAGACCCAGTACTTC. Its translation is CASSIVGHLIQETQYF.

The gene calls are TRBV2 and TRBJ2-7; TRBD1 is a possible D gene (6 bases). Germline V lookup: CDR1 SNHLY, CDR2 FYNNEI. V shed 5 bases and J shed 0 bases, with 8 bases lying between them. The CDR3 totals 13 residues. In DNA form, the CDR3 reads TGTGCCAGCAGTCGACAGGACTCCTACGAGCAGTACTTC. It codes for CASSRQDSYEQYF.

A single count supports this clone. The CDR3 loop reads CSASRTEAFF. The CDR3 DNA follows: TGCAGTGCTAGCCGCACTGAAGCTTTCTTT. V usage is TRBV20-1 and J usage is TRBJ1-1; D gene ambiguous. V lost 3 bases, J lost 4 bases, and 3 bases lay in between. CDR3 length: 10 residues. Germline V gene sequence: CDR1 DFQATT, CDR2 SNEGSKA (reference sequence).

CDR3 residues: CASSLDASGGKEQFF. The CDR3 region has the DNA TGTGCCAGCAGCTTAGATGCTAGCGGGGGGAAGGAGCAGTTCTTC. This sequence joins TRBV11-3 and TRBJ2-1; the match to TRBD2 covers 11 bases. This CDR3 has 15 residues. Germline V lookup: CDR1 SGHNT, CDR2 YENEEA. The V segment lost 0 bases and the J segment 10 bases; nucleotides outside the gene matches: 5.

CDR3 residues: CASSEGRYQPQHF. The CDR3 DNA follows: TGTGCCAGCAGTGAAGGTCGGTATCAGCCCCAGCATTTT. The V and J genes are TRBV2 and TRBJ1-5, with D hard to call. V was trimmed by 1 base and J by 5 bases, leaving 6 bases between them. CDR1 is SNHLY, CDR2 FYNNEI, per germline. The CDR3 extends over 13 amino acids.

This chain connects TRBV2 to TRBJ1-2, with D perhaps TRBD1 (5 bases). The V end was cut by 7 bases, the J end by 8 bases, with 17 bases between. The CDR3 totals 13 residues. CDR1 is SNHLY, CDR2 FYNNEI, per germline. The CDR3 here is CASIPQGSIGYTF. The CDR3 DNA reads TGTGCCAGCATCCCCCAGGGAAGTATAGGCTACACCTTC.

J is TRBJ1-1 and V is TRBV2, with a tentative D call TRBD1 (6 bases). Per the germline V gene, CDR1 is SNHLY and CDR2 is FYNNEI. The CDR3 extends over 13 amino acids. Trimming left V 7 bases short and J 2 bases short, with 11 bases between. The CDR3 nucleotides read TGTGCCAGCAACAGGGTCGGTAACACTGAAGCTTTCTTT. It codes for CASNRVGNTEAFF.

The J gene is TRBJ2-3, the V gene TRBV2; 8 bases are a match to TRBD1. Germline values: CDR1 SNHLY, CDR2 FYNNEI. The CDR3 covers 16 residues. V lost 5 bases and J lost 1; bases outside the gene matches: 8. Here the CDR3 DNA reads TGTGCCAGCAGTCCACTCCCGGGACAGGGCACAGATACGCAGTATTTT. Its protein product is CASSPLPGQGTDTQYF.

V and J are TRBV19 and TRBJ2-2, with 8 bases matching TRBD1. The CDR3 is 14 residues long. From germline, CDR1 is LNHDA and CDR2 SQIVND (reference sequence). V trimming: 4 bases; J trimming: 6 bases; junction bases outside the gene matches: 4. CDR3 amino acids: CASSTTGDPGELFF. In DNA form, the CDR3 reads TGTGCCAGTAGTACGACAGGGGATCCCGGGGAGCTGTTTTTT.

CDR3 DNA sequence: TGTGCCAGCAGCGGCCAGAGCGGGGGGTACACAGATACGCAGTATTTT. This encodes CASSGQSGGYTDTQYF. The chain couples TRBV11-3 to TRBJ2-3; 9 nucleotides match TRBD2. Germline assignment: CDR1 SGHNT and CDR2 YENEEA. There are 16 residues in the CDR3. Unmatched junction bases numbered 8, after V lost 5 bases and J lost 2 bases.

The V gene is TRBV4-3, the J gene TRBJ2-3; possible D gene TRBD2, 6 bases. Trimming stripped 2 bases from V and 8 bases from J, with 11 bases between. The CDR3 consists of 13 residues. The germline V gene has CDR1 LGHNA and CDR2 YSLEER. The CDR3 loop reads CASSQTGRGTQYF. The CDR3, as DNA: TGCGCCAGCAGCCAAACGGGGCGGGGTACGCAGTATTTT.

The chain has TRBV7-2 and TRBJ2-5; D is possibly TRBD1 (6 bases). CDR3 length: 14 residues. In germline, CDR1 is SGHTA, CDR2 FQGNSA. The V and J ends lost 5 bases and 7 bases respectively, with 17 bases between them. The CDR3 bases are TGTGCCAGCAGCGGTACGGACAGTAGGGTGACCCAGTACTTC. As protein: CASSGTDSRVTQYF.